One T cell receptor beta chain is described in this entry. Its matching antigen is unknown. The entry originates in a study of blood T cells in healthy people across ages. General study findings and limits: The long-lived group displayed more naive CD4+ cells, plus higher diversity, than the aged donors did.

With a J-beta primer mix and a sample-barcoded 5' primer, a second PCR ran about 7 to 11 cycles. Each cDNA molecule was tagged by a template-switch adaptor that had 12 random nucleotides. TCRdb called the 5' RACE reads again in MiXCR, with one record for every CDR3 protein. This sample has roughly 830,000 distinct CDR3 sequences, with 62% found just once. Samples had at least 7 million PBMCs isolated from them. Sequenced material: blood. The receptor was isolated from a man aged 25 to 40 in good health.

The CDR3 DNA follows: TGTGCCAGCAGTGAAAGGACAGGGTCCGGGGAGCTGTTTTTT. This codes for CASSERTGSGELFF. This chain joins TRBV2 and TRBJ2-2; 8 nucleotides line up with TRBD1. Germline V gene sequence: CDR1 SNHLY, CDR2 FYNNEI. The CDR3 runs 14 residues. V gave up 2 bases and J gave up 6 bases; unmatched junction bases: 2.